Listed below are T cell receptor beta chains from one sample, sequenced in a study of CD8+ T cells in alopecia areata. The assay was immunoSEQ multiplex PCR, and TCRdb's table has in-frame clones only and misses some. The sample records 75,000 to 85,000 clones, around 61% being singletons. The specimen comprised CD8+ T cells sorted from blood, sampled at week 24, from a patient treated with tofacitinib. The receptors were gathered from a human donor with alopecia areata. CDR3s include the opening cysteine and the closing phenylalanine or tryptophan. D genes are given only for firm matches. Size tells how often a clone was seen (once, few, many) or the class of an expanded clone, and some rows leave it out.

clone_size d_call j_call v_call cdr3_nt cdr3_aa
- TRBD1 TRBJ1-1 TRBV6-5 TGTGCCAGCATCCGGGACAGGGGTCTGAACACTGAAGCTTTCTTT CASIRDRGLNTEAFF
- - TRBJ1-2 TRBV7-2 TGTGCCAGCAGCTTAGGTGGGGGGAGTGGCTACACCTTC CASSLGGGSGYTF
- - TRBJ1-1 TRBV5-8 TGTGCCAGCACCATTGCAGGGGACACTGAAGCTTTCTTT CASTIAGDTEAFF
few - TRBJ2-7 TRBV10-3 TGTGCCATCGGGATGGGAGACTCCTACGAGCAGTACTTC CAIGMGDSYEQYF
- - TRBJ2-7 TRBV28 TGTGCCAGCTGGCGTCGGGGATACGAGCAGTACTTC CASWRRGYEQYF
- - TRBJ1-1 TRBV4-2 TGTGCCAGCAGTTCTTTGGGATGGGGCACTGAAGCTTTCTTT CASSSLGWGTEAFF
- - TRBJ2-7 TRBV7-2 TGTGCCAGCAGCTTAGGGTCGACCTACGAGCAGTACTTC CASSLGSTYEQYF
- TRBD2 TRBJ2-7 TRBV2 TGTGCCAGCAGTGGGGAGACTAGCGGGGGACCCACCTACGAGCAGTACTTC CASSGETSGGPTYEQYF
few - TRBJ2-5 TRBV7-8 TGTGCCAGCAGCTTAGGACTGTTGGGGGAGACCCAGTACTTC CASSLGLLGETQYF
- TRBD1 TRBJ1-6 TRBV4-3 TGCGCCAGCAGCCAGACCAGGGACAGGGGAAAACCCCTCCACTTT CASSQTRDRGKPLHF
- TRBD2 TRBJ2-3 TRBV9 TGTGCCAGCAGCCCTTTAGCGGGGGTCACAGATACGCAGTATTTT CASSPLAGVTDTQYF
- TRBD1 TRBJ1-1 TRBV4-1 TGCGCCAGCAGCCTCCACGGACAGGTGGGGTTGTTCTTT CASSLHGQVGLFF
- TRBD1 TRBJ1-2 TRBV29-1 TGCAGCGTTTTGGACAGGGATGGAGGCTACACCTTC CSVLDRDGGYTF
- - TRBJ1-1 TRBV7-6 TGTGCCAGCAGCTTAGGAGAGAACACTGAAGCTTTCTTT CASSLGENTEAFF
- - TRBJ1-2 TRBV13 TGTGCCAGCAGGCCCGAGACAGGAAGATATGGCTACACCTTC CASRPETGRYGYTF
few - TRBJ2-3 TRBV10-3 TGTGCCATCAGTGAGTCGGAGGGGGCACAAGATACGCAGTATTTT CAISESEGAQDTQYF
- - TRBJ2-1 TRBV6-5 TGTGCCAGCAGTTCCCACGTCCCGGGACTCGAAAATGAGCAGTTCTTC CASSSHVPGLENEQFF
- - TRBJ1-1 TRBV27 TGTGCCAGCAGTTTGGACTCAAGAATGACTGAAGCTTTCTTT CASSLDSRMTEAFF
once TRBD2 TRBJ2-3 TRBV7-9 TGTGCCAGCAGCTTAAGTACTAGCGGAACAGATACGCAGTATTTT CASSLSTSGTDTQYF
- - TRBJ1-2 TRBV27 TGTGCCAGCAGTAAACGGTCGGACTATGGCTACACCTTC CASSKRSDYGYTF
- TRBD1 TRBJ1-1 TRBV27 TGTGCCAGCAGTTGGACAGGGACGAACACTGAAGCTTTCTTT CASSWTGTNTEAFF
- TRBD1 TRBJ2-3 TRBV30 TGTGCCTGGAGTACCTGGGACAGAGAAGGGGGCACAGATACGCAGTATTTT CAWSTWDREGGTDTQYF
- - TRBJ2-1 TRBV27 TGTGCCAGCAGTTTCCCTGGGACGCTGGAGGATGAGCAGTTCTTC CASSFPGTLEDEQFF
- TRBD2 TRBJ2-2 TRBV13 TGTGCCAGCAGCTCGAACCCCCCTCTAGCGGGGGATCACACCGGGGAGCTGTTTTTT CASSSNPPLAGDHTGELFF
- - TRBJ1-1 TRBV4-1 TGCGCCAGCAGCCAAGTTTGGAGAGATGAAGCTTTCTTT CASSQVWRDEAFF
few - TRBJ1-1 TRBV12-5 TGTGCTAGTGGCTTCAAGGGGGAGTACGAAGTCACTGAAGCTTTCTTT CASGFKGEYEVTEAFF
- TRBD1 TRBJ1-1 TRBV29-1 TGCAGCGTTGGAATAGGGGGCAGGGAAGCTTTCTTT CSVGIGGREAFF
few TRBD2 TRBJ2-1 TRBV19 TGTGCCAGTAGTCCCCTAGCGGGAGGCCATGAGCAGTTCTTC CASSPLAGGHEQFF
- - TRBJ1-1 TRBV30 TGTGCCTGGAGTGTAGGGGGCACTGAAGCTTTCTTT CAWSVGGTEAFF
- TRBD2 TRBJ2-1 TRBV4-1 TGCGCCAGCAGCCAATTCGGGGGGGCTGAGAATGAGCAGTTCTTC CASSQFGGAENEQFF
few TRBD2 TRBJ2-5 TRBV7-3 TGTGCCAGCAGCCAAGAGGGGACTAGGGGGGAGACCCAGTACTTC CASSQEGTRGETQYF
- TRBD1 TRBJ2-3 TRBV9 TGTGCCAGCAGCGTTGGACAGGGGCTGATAGATACGCAGTATTTT CASSVGQGLIDTQYF
few - TRBJ2-7 TRBV6-6 TGTGCCAGCAGAAATCGACTCTCCCCCTCCTACGAGCAGTACTTC CASRNRLSPSYEQYF
- - TRBJ1-2 TRBV4-3 TGCGCCAGCAGCCAAGACAGGGCTAACTATGGCTACACCTTC CASSQDRANYGYTF
- TRBD2 TRBJ2-7 TRBV4-3 TGCGCCAGCAGCCAAGAAGCGGGAGACGACGAGCAGTACTTC CASSQEAGDDEQYF
- - TRBJ2-7 TRBV30 TGTGCCTGGAGTGTACTAAGTCATTACGAGCAGTACTTC CAWSVLSHYEQYF
- TRBD1 TRBJ2-1 TRBV7-9 TGTGCCAGCAGCTCAATTCCGGGACAGGGCCCCAATGAGCAGTTCTTC CASSSIPGQGPNEQFF
once - TRBJ2-5 TRBV4-1 TGCGCCAGCAGCCGAGGAGAGACCCAGTACTTC CASSRGETQYF
- TRBD1 TRBJ2-1 TRBV7-9 TGTGCCAGCAGCTCAAACCAACCGGGACAGGGATCCCATGAGCAGTTCTTC CASSSNQPGQGSHEQFF
- - TRBJ2-7 TRBV29-1 TGCAGCGTTGAAGGTAGGGCCTACGAGCAGTACTTC CSVEGRAYEQYF
- - TRBJ1-2 TRBV13 TGTGCCAGCAGCTCTGGACAGATCCATGGCTACACCTTC CASSSGQIHGYTF
- - TRBJ2-1 TRBV7-8 TGTGCCAGCAGCTCCGTTGCGGTTTCCTACAATGAGCAGTTCTTC CASSSVAVSYNEQFF
- TRBD2 TRBJ2-7 TRBV4-1 TGCGCCAGCAGTCCCAAGACTAGCGGGAGGGCACCGTACGAGCAGTACTTC CASSPKTSGRAPYEQYF
- - TRBJ2-7 TRBV27 TGTGCCAGCAGCTCTCCGTTAGGAGCTGAGCAGTACTTC CASSSPLGAEQYF
- TRBD2 TRBJ2-7 TRBV4-1 TGCGCCAGCAGCCAAGTACTAGCGGGGTCCTACGAGCAGTACTTC CASSQVLAGSYEQYF
- TRBD2 TRBJ2-7 TRBV5-1 TGCGCCAGCAGCTTGGTCAGTAGCGGGAGCTCCTACGAGCAGTACTTC CASSLVSSGSSYEQYF
once - TRBJ2-3 TRBV7-8 TGTGCCAGCAGCTTCCACGGGTCGACAGATACGCAGTATTTT CASSFHGSTDTQYF
few - TRBJ2-1 TRBV6-5 TGTGCCAGCAGTTACACCTGGACAAATGAGCAGTTCTTC CASSYTWTNEQFF
- - TRBJ2-1 TRBV30 TGTGCCTGGAGTGTAAGTAGGTCTTACAATGAGCAGTTCTTC CAWSVSRSYNEQFF